A selection of T cell receptor beta chains follows, all from one sample in a study of graft-versus-host responses after intestinal transplantation. The antigens for these receptors are not known. Profiling relied on immunoSEQ multiplex PCR, and the TCRdb table lists in-frame clones only, not all of them. The sample yields about 120,000 clones, around nine tenths seen once. The starting material was unstimulated CD4+ T cells sorted from spleen or lymph node cells, obtained before intestinal transplant. The receptors were sampled from a human donor who received an intestinal transplant. Both conserved end residues are part of each CDR3. The order of the fields is clone size, CDR3 length, D gene, J gene, V gene, CDR3 DNA, CDR3 protein. The D gene is left open where the match is weak. Part of the rows lack a size; the others show once, few, many or a class for expanded clones.

- | 14 | - | TRBJ1-2 | TRBV30 | TGTGCCTGGAGTCCCGGATTCGGGGTGTCTGGCTACACCTTC | CAWSPGFGVSGYTF
- | 18 | - | TRBJ1-2 | TRBV7-9 | TGTGCCAGCAGCTTGCCCGGGACCGACCCCGAGGGAGGCTATGGCTACACCTTC | CASSLPGTDPEGGYGYTF
- | 16 | TRBD2 | TRBJ2-1 | TRBV27 | TGTGCCAGCAGTTTCCAAAAGCGGGGGGGTTTGATGGAGCAGTTCTTC | CASSFQKRGGLMEQFF
- | 16 | - | TRBJ2-3 | TRBV11-2 | TGTGCCAGCAGCTTAGATCCCCGGTTTAGCACAGATACGCAGTATTTT | CASSLDPRFSTDTQYF
- | 14 | TRBD1 | TRBJ2-7 | TRBV9 | TGTGCCAGCAGCGTAGGTACAGGGGCTTACGAGCAGTACTTC | CASSVGTGAYEQYF
- | 15 | TRBD1 | TRBJ2-1 | TRBV7-2 | TGTGCCAGCAGCGGACGACAGGGAATAGGCAATGAGCAGTTCTTC | CASSGRQGIGNEQFF
- | 15 | - | TRBJ2-2 | TRBV28 | TGTGCCAGCAAACGCTCCAGCGTGAACACCGGGGAGCTGTTTTTT | CASKRSSVNTGELFF
once | 16 | TRBD2 | TRBJ2-1 | TRBV27 | TGTGCCAGCAGTTCCAGAAGAGGACTAGGTCACAATGAGCAGTTCTTC | CASSSRRGLGHNEQFF
- | 19 | TRBD2 | TRBJ2-5 | TRBV27 | TGTGCCAGCAGTCCTACTTCAGCGGGAGGGCCAGGTTCGAAAAAGACCCAGTACTTC | CASSPTSAGGPGSKKTQYF
- | 15 | TRBD1 | TRBJ2-7 | TRBV5-4 | TGTGCCAGCAGCTCTCCGGGACAGGACGCCTACGAGCAGTACTTC | CASSSPGQDAYEQYF
- | 16 | TRBD2 | TRBJ2-2 | TRBV5-1 | TGCGCCAGCAGCCCGGGCGGACTAGGTCGCACCGGGGAGCTGTTTTTT | CASSPGGLGRTGELFF
- | 13 | - | TRBJ2-5 | TRBV4-3 | TGCGCCAGCAGCCAAGGGACTTTTGAGACCCAGTACTTC | CASSQGTFETQYF
- | 17 | - | TRBJ2-4 | TRBV12-5 | TGTGCTAGTGGTTTGTCCACGGGTCTTTTAGCCAAAAACATTCAGTACTTC | CASGLSTGLLAKNIQYF
once | 16 | TRBD2 | TRBJ2-1 | TRBV6-6 | TGTGCCAGCAGTCCGGATCGACTAGCGGGAAGCTATGAGCAGTTCTTC | CASSPDRLAGSYEQFF
- | 13 | - | TRBJ1-5 | TRBV4-3 | TGCGCCAGCAGCCAAAGGCGCGGCCAGCCCCAGCATTTT | CASSQRRGQPQHF
- | 19 | TRBD2 | TRBJ2-1 | TRBV19 | TGTGCCAGACCAACTAGCGGGAGCCCAAGTAAGAGCTCCTACAATGAGCAGTTCTTC | CARPTSGSPSKSSYNEQFF